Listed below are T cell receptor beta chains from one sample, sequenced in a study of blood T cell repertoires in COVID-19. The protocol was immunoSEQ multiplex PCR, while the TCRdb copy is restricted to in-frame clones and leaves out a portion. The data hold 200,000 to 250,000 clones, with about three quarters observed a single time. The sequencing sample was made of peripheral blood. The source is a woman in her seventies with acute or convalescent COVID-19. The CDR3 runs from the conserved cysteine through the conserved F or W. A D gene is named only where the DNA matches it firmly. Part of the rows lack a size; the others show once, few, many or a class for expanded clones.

CASSVGTSGGAAVETQYF,TGTGCCAGCAGCGTTGGGACTAGCGGGGGCGCCGCTGTAGAGACCCAGTACTTC,-,TRBV9,TRBJ2-5,TRBD2
CAIRGRGTDTQYF,TGTGCCATCCGGGGTCGGGGCACAGATACGCAGTATTTT,-,TRBV10-3,TRBJ2-3,-
CASSFEVSSYNEQFF,TGTGCCAGCAGCTTCGAGGTGAGCTCCTACAATGAGCAGTTCTTC,-,TRBV7-2,TRBJ2-1,-
CASSAPGLAGGRSSGANVLTF,TGTGCCAGCAGCGCACCGGGACTAGCGGGGGGTAGAAGCTCTGGGGCCAACGTCCTGACTTTC,-,TRBV9,TRBJ2-6,TRBD2
CASSPGTGGNTEAFF,TGTGCCAGCAGCCCCGGGACAGGGGGGAACACTGAAGCTTTCTTT,-,TRBV14,TRBJ1-1,TRBD1
CASSGGALGETQYF,TGTGCCAGTAGCGGGGGGGCCTTAGGGGAGACCCAGTACTTC,few,TRBV19,TRBJ2-5,TRBD2
CASSRGMANEKLFF,TGTGCCAGCAGCCGAGGGATGGCTAATGAAAAACTGTTTTTT,-,TRBV7-9,TRBJ1-4,-
CASSAFQETQYF,TGTGCCAGCAGTGCCTTTCAAGAGACCCAGTACTTC,-,TRBV25-1,TRBJ2-5,-
CASSPFEGDYGYTF,TGTGCCAGCTCACCATTTGAGGGAGACTATGGCTACACCTTC,-,TRBV18,TRBJ1-2,-
CASSSPGQQGDTQYF,TGTGCCAGCAGTTCTCCGGGACAGCAGGGAGATACGCAGTATTTT,-,TRBV6-5,TRBJ2-3,TRBD1
CASSLFPPTSPDWGDTQYF,TGTGCCAGCAGTTTATTCCCCCCGACTAGTCCCGACTGGGGAGATACGCAGTATTTT,many,TRBV27,TRBJ2-3,-
CASSQYRGQNTGELFF,TGTGCCAGCAGCCAATACAGGGGGCAGAACACCGGGGAGCTGTTTTTT,-,TRBV3-1/TRBV3-2,TRBJ2-2,TRBD1
CASSTLKRLAAYF,TGTGCCAGCAGCACCCTAAAGAGACTAGCGGCTTACTTC,-,TRBV6-2/TRBV6-3,TRBJ2-4,TRBD2
CASSLEGRGSDQPQHF,TGCGCCAGCAGCTTGGAGGGCAGGGGATCCGATCAGCCCCAGCATTTT,-,TRBV5-1,TRBJ1-5,-
CASSEFGRDGYTF,TGTGCCAGCAGTGAATTTGGCAGGGATGGCTACACCTTC,-,TRBV25-1,TRBJ1-2,-
CATSDGRDSGNTIYF,TGTGCCACCAGTGACGGGCGGGACAGCGGAAACACCATATATTTT,-,TRBV24-1,TRBJ1-3,TRBD1
CASSQDLAGGPIAETQYF,TGTGCCAGCAGCCAAGATTTAGCGGGGGGGCCGATTGCAGAGACCCAGTACTTC,few,TRBV4-2,TRBJ2-5,TRBD2
CASSLYSGVETQYF,TGTGCCAGCAGCTTATATTCGGGGGTAGAGACCCAGTACTTC,-,TRBV7-6,TRBJ2-5,-
CASSRGGPGYAETQYF,TGTGCCAGCTCCCGGGGGGGGCCTGGTTATGCGGAGACCCAGTACTTC,-,TRBV9,TRBJ2-5,TRBD2
CASSLSTEAFF,TGTGCCAGCAGCCTAAGCACTGAAGCTTTCTTT,-,TRBV2,TRBJ1-1,-
CASSFFPLGAENEKLFF,TGCGCCAGCAGCTTTTTCCCCCTGGGGGCAGAAAATGAAAAACTGTTTTTT,few,TRBV5-1,TRBJ1-4,-
CASSQVLYEKLFF,TGCGCCAGCAGCCAAGTACTGTATGAAAAACTGTTTTTT,once,TRBV4-1,TRBJ1-4,-
CASSLGQGKETQYF,TGCGCCAGCAGCTTGGGACAGGGAAAAGAGACCCAGTACTTC,many,TRBV5-1,TRBJ2-5,TRBD1
CASSSGGETQYF,TGCGCCAGCAGTTCAGGGGGAGAGACCCAGTACTTC,-,TRBV10-2,TRBJ2-5,TRBD1
CASSSGQPNSPLHF,TGTGCCAGCAGCTCGGGACAGCCTAATTCACCCCTCCACTTT,-,TRBV7-9,TRBJ1-6,TRBD1
CASSPIQGARDTQYF,TGCGCCAGCAGCCCAATACAGGGGGCAAGGGATACGCAGTATTTT,-,TRBV5-1,TRBJ2-3,TRBD1
CASSQRGEETQYF,TGTGCCAGCAGTCAGCGGGGGGAAGAGACCCAGTACTTC,-,TRBV6-2/TRBV6-3,TRBJ2-5,TRBD2
CASTPGTGGIEQYF,TGTGCCAGCACCCCCGGGACAGGGGGCATTGAGCAGTACTTC,-,TRBV6-5,TRBJ2-7,TRBD1